Each of the 6 T cell receptor beta chains below was sequenced from the same sample in a study of shared clonotypes between healthy human individuals. This table comes from immunoSEQ multiplex PCR, and its TCRdb copy is limited to in-frame clones, with some not included. The sample lists 2 million to 2.5 million clones, 85% to 95% occurring once. The sample comprised naive CD4+ T cells sorted from blood. Subset meaning: CD45RA+ positively selected. These receptor sequences come from a man between 18 and 35 years old in good health.

The chain employs TRBV7-2 and TRBJ2-3; 9 bases match TRBD2. CDR1 SGHTA and CDR2 FQGNSA come from the germline V gene. The CDR3 has 16 amino acids. Trimming took 1 base from V and 6 from J; bases not matched to a gene: 8. The CDR3 protein is CASSLVATSGRDTQYF. The DNA for the CDR3 is TGTGCCAGCAGCTTAGTGGCGACTAGCGGTCGGGATACGCAGTATTTT.

This clone was seen only a few times. The V gene is TRBV18, the J gene TRBJ2-2; 10 bases line up with TRBD2. With V trimmed by 6 bases and J by 8 bases, 12 bases remained unmatched. The CDR3 contains 16 residues. Germline lookup yields CDR1 KGHSH and CDR2 LQKENI. The CDR3, as DNA: TGTGCCAGCTCGACCGGGCTAGCGGGAGTCATGGGGGAGCTGTTTTTT. Translating it yields CASSTGLAGVMGELFF.

V usage is TRBV28 and J usage is TRBJ2-7, with D perhaps matching TRBD1 (5 bases). V lost 5 bases to trimming and J lost 7 bases, with 15 bases between them. The germline gives CDR1 MDHEN, CDR2 SYDVKM. The length of the CDR3 is 13 residues. In DNA form, the CDR3 reads TGTGCCAGCAGTACCAGACAGCCCGGGGAGCAGTACTTC. Its translation is CASSTRQPGEQYF.

The genes are TRBV2 and TRBJ2-7; D unclear. The CDR3 extends over 12 amino acids. Per the germline V gene, CDR1 is SNHLY and CDR2 is FYNNEI. V lost 4 bases to trimming and J lost 3 bases, with 7 bases between them. The CDR3 sequence: CASSVPGYEQYF. In nucleotides, the CDR3 is TGTGCCAGCAGTGTCCCAGGCTACGAGCAGTACTTC.

This sequence joins TRBV2 and TRBJ2-2; D assignment may be TRBD1 or TRBD2 (5 bases each). The CDR3 has 15 residues. Trimming took off 4 bases at V and 2 bases at J, with 11 bases between the two ends. Germline lookup yields CDR1 SNHLY and CDR2 FYNNEI. The CDR3 spells CASSVRDRNTGELFF. As DNA, the CDR3 is TGTGCCAGCAGTGTCAGGGACCGAAACACCGGGGAGCTGTTTTTT.

Notes on this clone: Other DNA sequences in the same sample also yield this CDR3. The rearrangement uses TRBV5-6 and TRBJ2-3; tentative D call: TRBD2 (5 bases). The CDR3 is made up of 14 amino acids. The germline gives CDR1 SGHDT, CDR2 YYEEEE. Between the trimmed V and J ends, which lost 0 bases and 1 base, there was a span of 6 bases. Written as DNA, the CDR3 is TGTGCCAGCAGCTTGGTGAGGGGCACAGATACGCAGTATTTT. It specifies CASSLVRGTDTQYF.